A single T cell receptor beta chain is shown here with its context. Its target is not known. Sequenced by immunoSEQ multiplex PCR; TCRdb stores in-frame clones only, minus some. Altogether roughly 100,000 clones are present, roughly 80% being singletons, with the ten largest covering around 24%. This sample is part of a study of CD8 T cell repertoires and HIV-1 epitope variants. As for the study in general: Control wells had CMV/EBV/flu peptides, negative Ebola AY9, or no peptide. Enriched T cells were co-cultured with equal autologous T cell-negative cells. Separate from the cultures, 1M uncultured T cells served as baseline. Study results and limitations: Fewer than ten TCR beta clonotypes were antigen-specific, more than five apparently recognizing autologous or escape variants.

The germline V and J ends were trimmed by 0 bases and 6 bases, with 12 bases remaining between them. Germline CDR1 and CDR2: MNHNS and SASEGT. The CDR3 loop spans 15 amino acids. Material: uncultured baseline CD8+ T cells from peripheral blood mononuclear cells (PBMCs). The clonotype was recovered from a male donor with HIV. The genes are TRBV6-1 and TRBJ1-5; possibly TRBD1 for D (5 bases). CDR3 sequence (DNA): TGTGCCAGCAGTGAAGCCCAAATGGGGCCTCAGCCCCAGCATTTT. This translates into CASSEAQMGPQPQHF.